This T cell receptor beta chain originates from a study of PD-L1 blockade in urothelial cancer. Study context: Administration of atezolizumab to patients began in about 2014, at 1,200 mg intravenously every 3 weeks.

Some clones are missing from TCRdb's copy, which holds only in-frame ones; the method was immunoSEQ multiplex PCR. The sample shows about 38,000 clones, just under 85% of them seen only once. This clone has more than one count but fewer than ten. Its specificity is not known. Study-level findings and limits: Patients with durable benefit had greater blood expansion of tumor-associated TCR clones 3 weeks into treatment.

Documented time point: pretreatment peripheral blood. J lost 3 bases, V lost 4 bases, and 12 bases had no gene match. This CDR3 region has 17 residues. The germline V gene has CDR1 SGHVS and CDR2 FQNEAQ. The clonotype was recovered from an elderly man with urothelial cancer. Here the sequenced sample was PBMCs, taken around atezolizumab (anti-PD-L1) treatment. This chain joins TRBV7-8 and TRBJ1-5, with TRBD1 matching over 7 bases. This CDR3 is CASSSLMGQQDNQPQHF. The CDR3 region has the DNA TGTGCCAGCAGCTCCCTGATGGGACAGCAGGACAATCAGCCCCAGCATTTT.